A single sample is the source of the 28 T cell receptor beta chains below, sequenced in a study of CD8+ T cells in alopecia areata. Treatment meaning: oral pan-JAK inhibitor, 5-10 mg twice daily. Sequencing used cDNA as its template, made by extracting RNA and reverse transcribing it. Using immunoSEQ multiplex PCR, the repertoire was profiled, and TCRdb retains in-frame clones only, with some absent. The data show 150,000 to 200,000 clones, approximately 61% seen once. Material: CD4+ T cells sorted from blood, obtained at week 24, from a patient treated with tofacitinib. The receptors stem from a human donor with alopecia areata.

This clone turned up a few times. As DNA, the CDR3 is TGCGCCAGCAGGGTAGCGGGATACACAGATACGCAGTATTTT. Its translation: CASRVAGYTDTQYF. This chain connects TRBV5-1 to TRBJ2-3; 8 nucleotides match TRBD2. The CDR3 sequence is 14 residues long. V was clipped by 5 bases and J by 2 bases; unmatched bases: 4. CDR1 and CDR2 (germline): SGHRS, YFSETQ.

This chain uses TRBV29-1 with TRBJ1-1; TRBD1 matches 11 bases. Germline CDR1 SQVTM, CDR2 ANQGSEA. CDR3 length: 16 residues. The V gene end was trimmed by 7 bases and the J gene end by 6 bases; junction bases not matched to a gene: 16. CDR3 nucleotide sequence: TGCAGCGCCATACGGAGGACAGGGGGCACGTTCGCTGAAGCTTTCTTT. It encodes CSAIRRTGGTFAEAFF.

The chain employs TRBV7-2 and TRBJ1-1; D ambiguous. Germline V gene lookup returns CDR1 SGHTA and CDR2 FQGNSA. The germline V and J ends were trimmed by 7 bases and 1 base, with 13 bases remaining between them. The CDR3 has 14 amino acids. The CDR3 loop is CASTIKPPNTEAFF. The CDR3 region has the DNA TGTGCCAGCACCATAAAGCCACCGAACACTGAAGCTTTCTTT.

This clone was seen a few times. The chain employs TRBV27 and TRBJ1-2; D possibly corresponds to TRBD1 (6 bases). Looked up from germline, CDR1 is MNHEY and CDR2 is SMNVEV (reference sequence). V dropped 4 bases and J dropped 6 bases, with 12 bases sitting between them. CDR3 length: 13 amino acids. CDR3 DNA: TGTGCCAGCAGTTCCAGGGGCATGAATGGCTACACCTTC. Amino acids: CASSSRGMNGYTF.

The chain uses TRBV10-3 and TRBJ2-7, with TRBD1 as a possible D gene (6 bases). This CDR3 is built from 14 residues. The germline V and J ends were trimmed by 8 bases and 0 bases, with 14 bases remaining between them. The germline V gene has CDR1 ENHRY and CDR2 SYGVKD. The CDR3 nucleotides read TGTGCCATCGGGCAGGGGCAAAGCTCCTACGAGCAGTACTTC. As protein: CAIGQGQSSYEQYF.

Regarding this clone: This CDR3 is also generated by other DNA sequences in the sample. The gene calls are TRBV30 and TRBJ1-1; D remains ambiguous. Germline CDR1 reads GTSNPN; CDR2 reads SVGIG (reference sequence). V lost 0 bases, J lost 0 bases, and 8 bases lay in between. The CDR3 runs to 14 residues. CDR3 nucleotides: TGTGCCTGGAGTGTAGGTCAGTTGAACACTGAAGCTTTCTTT. This translates into CAWSVGQLNTEAFF. Combining the CDR3 with reference TRBV30 and TRBJ1-1 gives the whole variable domain SQTIHQWPATLVQPVGSPLSLECTVEGTSNPNLYWYRQAAGRGLQLLFYSVGIGQISSEVPQNLSASRPQDRQFILSSKKLLLSDSGFYLCAWSVGQLNTEAFFGQGTRLTVV.

This clone was counted a few times. The gene calls are TRBV9 and TRBJ2-3; D might be TRBD1 (6 bases). The CDR3 totals 15 residues. Per the germline V gene, CDR1 is SGDLS and CDR2 is YYNGEE. The ends were cut back, 2 bases at V and 3 bases at J, with 13 bases in the middle. CDR3 bases: TGTGCCAGCAGCGTTATGACAGGCGGGACAGATACGCAGTATTTT. This sequence encodes CASSVMTGGTDTQYF.

V gene TRBV30 combines with J gene TRBJ1-2; no clear D gene. Germline V gene lookup returns CDR1 GTSNPN and CDR2 SVGIG (reference sequence). The CDR3 length is 13 residues. The V gene lost 0 bases and the J gene lost 6 bases, with 11 bases spanning the gap. The CDR3 coding sequence is TGTGCCTGGAGTGTTTGGGCCCGGGATGGCTACACCTTC. Protein sequence: CAWSVWARDGYTF.

This clone was seen only once. The chain couples TRBV20-1 to TRBJ1-1; D uncertain. The CDR3 totals 10 residues. V was cut by 6 bases and J by 0 bases, with 2 bases left in between. Germline CDR1 reads DFQATT; CDR2 reads SNEGSKA (reference sequence). The CDR3 nucleotides are TGCAGTGCAATGAACACTGAAGCTTTCTTT. Amino acids: CSAMNTEAFF.

A single count supports this clone. CDR3 residues: CASSSTTDLSLNEQYF. The CDR3 region has the DNA TGCGCCAGCAGCTCAACGACGGATCTCTCGCTCAACGAGCAGTACTTC. This rearrangement joins TRBV5-1 to TRBJ2-7; the D is unclear. This CDR3 has 16 amino acids. V was cut by 3 bases and J by 5 bases, with 21 bases left in between. Germline CDR1 reads SGHRS; CDR2 reads YFSETQ.

The J gene is TRBJ2-2, the V gene TRBV7-7; 7 nucleotides match TRBD1. The J segment lost 2 bases and the V segment lost 5 bases, leaving 11 bases of the junction unmatched. Germline lookup yields CDR1 SSHAT and CDR2 FNYEAQ (reference sequence). This CDR3 comprises 17 residues. This chain's CDR3 is CASSLTGTALNTGELFF. CDR3 nucleotides: TGTGCCAGCAGCCTCACCGGGACAGCCCTTAACACCGGGGAGCTGTTTTTT.

The chain joins TRBV7-3 to TRBJ2-5; D unclear. The V end lost 2 bases, the J end lost 4 bases, and 5 bases lay between the germline ends. This CDR3 has 12 amino acids. Germline values: CDR1 SGHTA, CDR2 FQGTGA. In DNA form, the CDR3 reads TGTGCCAGCAGCTTATCTGGAGAGACCCAGTACTTC. Its protein is CASSLSGETQYF.

V is TRBV5-6 and J is TRBJ2-3, with D uncertain. V gave up 0 bases and J gave up 2 bases, with 4 bases separating them. The CDR3 covers 13 residues. CDR1 and CDR2 from the germline V gene are SGHDT and YYEEEE. The chain's CDR3 is CASSLDLTDTQYF. CDR3 bases: TGTGCCAGCAGCTTGGACCTCACAGATACGCAGTATTTT.

This rearrangement joins TRBV30 to TRBJ2-3, with a weak D call TRBD2 (5 bases). V lost 4 bases to trimming and J lost 4 bases, with 6 bases between them. The CDR3 extends over 11 amino acids. Germline V gene lookup returns CDR1 GTSNPN and CDR2 SVGIG (reference sequence). The CDR3: CAWNSADTQYF. The DNA for the CDR3 is TGTGCCTGGAATAGCGCAGATACGCAGTATTTT.

The chain joins TRBV2 to TRBJ2-1; 10 bases agree with TRBD2. Germline loops: CDR1 SNHLY, CDR2 FYNNEI. This CDR3 is built from 15 residues. Unmatched junction bases numbered 11, after V lost 5 bases and J lost 10 bases. CDR3 sequence (DNA): TGTGCCAGCAGTTTCCCCAGCGGGGGGGCATGGGAGCAGTTCTTC. Its protein is CASSFPSGGAWEQFF.

V and J are TRBV29-1 and TRBJ2-7; D is tentatively TRBD1 or TRBD2 (6 bases each). The germline V gene encodes CDR1 SQVTM and CDR2 ANQGSEA. Trimming shortened V by 3 bases and J by 6 bases, and 15 bases separated the two germline ends. The CDR3 runs 13 residues. As DNA, the CDR3 is TGCAGCGTTGACCAGGGGAGGTTGGGCGAGCAGTACTTC. As protein: CSVDQGRLGEQYF.

This rearrangement joins TRBV7-2 to TRBJ1-6; 7 nucleotides align to TRBD1. Germline CDR1 and CDR2: SGHTA and FQGNSA. J was trimmed by 0 bases and V by 2 bases; bases with no gene match: 4. This CDR3 comprises 17 residues. The CDR3 sequence: CASSLWGQTSYNSPLHF. The DNA of the CDR3 is TGTGCCAGCAGCTTATGGGGACAGACCTCCTATAATTCACCCCTCCACTTT. Full variable domain (missing parts from reference TRBV7-2 and TRBJ1-6): GAGVSQSPSNKVTEKGKDVELRCDPISGHTALYWYRQSLGQGLEFLIYFQGNSAPDKSGLPSDRFSAERTGGSVSTLTIQRTQQEDSAVYLCASSLWGQTSYNSPLHFGNGTRLTVT.

The gene calls are TRBV30 and TRBJ2-6; D unresolved. The CDR3 contains 15 residues. Germline V gene lookup returns CDR1 GTSNPN and CDR2 SVGIG (reference sequence). The ends were cut back, 0 bases at V and 1 base at J, with 7 bases in the middle. CDR3: CAWSVGTSGANVLTF. The CDR3 nucleotides are TGTGCCTGGAGTGTAGGAACTTCTGGGGCCAACGTCCTGACTTTC.

This clone showed up just a few times. The chain recombines TRBV30 with TRBJ2-1, with D possibly matching TRBD1 (5 bases). V was cut by 0 bases and J by 9 bases, with 12 bases left in between. The CDR3 extends over 13 amino acids. CDR1 and CDR2 (germline): GTSNPN, SVGIG (reference sequence). The CDR3 spells CAWSVGRGTEQFF. The CDR3 nucleotides read TGTGCCTGGAGTGTCGGTAGGGGTACTGAGCAGTTCTTC.

The chain recombines TRBV11-2 with TRBJ1-2; no definite D call. V was pared by 1 base and J by 4 bases, with 13 bases between. CDR1 and CDR2 from the germline V gene are SGHAT and FQNNGV. The CDR3 length is 15 residues. Here the CDR3 DNA reads TGTGCCAGCAGCTTAGGCGGCAGAGGCGGCTATGGCTACACCTTC. Encoded protein: CASSLGGRGGYGYTF.

The chain recombines TRBV7-9 with TRBJ1-2, with D maybe TRBD1 (5 bases). Trimming left V 6 bases short and J 1 base short, with 15 bases between. This CDR3 is built from 15 residues. Germline V gene lookup returns CDR1 SEHNR and CDR2 FQNEAQ (reference sequence). The CDR3 DNA is TGTGCCAGCAGAGACCCGGGGCCGGGTAACTATGGCTACACCTTC. Its translation: CASRDPGPGNYGYTF.

V usage is TRBV30 and J usage is TRBJ2-2; no clear D. The V gene lost 4 bases and the J gene lost 1 base, with 7 bases spanning the gap. CDR1 and CDR2 (germline): GTSNPN, SVGIG (reference sequence). CDR3 length equals 13 residues. The CDR3 DNA is TGTGCCTGGACCTACCAGAACACCGGGGAGCTGTTTTTT. As protein: CAWTYQNTGELFF.

The V gene is TRBV29-1, the J gene TRBJ2-2; the match to TRBD2 covers 13 bases. CDR1 SQVTM and CDR2 ANQGSEA come from the germline V gene. CDR3 length equals 15 residues. The V segment lost 3 bases and the J segment 4 bases; nucleotides outside the gene matches: 2. This CDR3 reads CSVEGTSGVTGELFF. The CDR3 coding sequence is TGCAGCGTTGAGGGGACTAGCGGGGTCACCGGGGAGCTGTTTTTT.

This clone has only a few counts. The CDR3 protein is CSVREAEAFF. The DNA for the CDR3 is TGCAGCGTTCGGGAGGCGGAAGCTTTCTTT. The rearrangement joins TRBV29-1 to TRBJ1-1; D remains ambiguous. V gave up 5 bases and J gave up 8 bases, with 9 bases separating them. This CDR3 is 10 amino acids long. Germline V gene sequence: CDR1 SQVTM, CDR2 ANQGSEA.

The chain recombines TRBV4-3 with TRBJ1-1, with D unclear. Germline CDR1 is LGHNA and CDR2 is YSLEER. Trimming pared 0 bases from V and 4 bases from J, leaving 6 bases between. This CDR3 spans 13 amino acids. DNA of the CDR3: TGCGCCAGCAGCCAAGATCTGGCCACTGAAGCTTTCTTT. It translates to CASSQDLATEAFF.

V and J are TRBV6-1 and TRBJ2-1; the D is unclear. V lost 10 bases, J lost 0 bases, and 13 bases lay in between. The CDR3 loop spans 14 amino acids. Per the germline V gene, CDR1 is MNHNS and CDR2 is SASEGT. The CDR3 coding sequence is TGTGCCATCTCCTACCGCAGCTCCTACAATGAGCAGTTCTTC. This sequence encodes CAISYRSSYNEQFF.

This clone was detected only a few times. The CDR3 nucleotides read TGTGCCAGCAGTGATTCGGGGGGTAGGCAGCCCCAGCATTTT. This codes for CASSDSGGRQPQHF. The chain is built from TRBV2 and TRBJ1-5; D is perhaps TRBD1 (5 bases). The CDR3 runs 14 residues. V gave up 3 bases and J gave up 7 bases, with 13 bases separating them. From germline, CDR1 is SNHLY and CDR2 FYNNEI.

The CDR3 DNA sequence: TGTGCCAGCAGCCCCCAGGACAGGGGTAGGACAGATACGCAGTATTTT. Translation: CASSPQDRGRTDTQYF. The J gene is TRBJ2-3, the V gene TRBV9; 9 positions match TRBD1. CDR3 length: 16 residues. J lost 3 bases, V lost 4 bases, and 9 bases had no gene match. Germline V gene data show CDR1 as SGDLS and CDR2 as YYNGEE.